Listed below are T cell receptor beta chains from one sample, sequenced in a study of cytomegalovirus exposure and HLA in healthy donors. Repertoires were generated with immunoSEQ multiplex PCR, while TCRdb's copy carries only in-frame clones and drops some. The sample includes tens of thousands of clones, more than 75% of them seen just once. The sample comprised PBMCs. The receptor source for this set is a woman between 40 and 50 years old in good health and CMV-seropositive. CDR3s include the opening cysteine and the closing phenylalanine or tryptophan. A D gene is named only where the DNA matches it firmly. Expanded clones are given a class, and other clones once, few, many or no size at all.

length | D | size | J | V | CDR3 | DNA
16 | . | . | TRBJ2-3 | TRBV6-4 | CASSESPGISIYTQYF | TGTGCCAGCAGTGAATCCCCCGGGATTAGCATTTATACGCAGTATTTT
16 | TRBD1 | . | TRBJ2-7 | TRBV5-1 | CASSADEDRVAYEQYF | TGCGCCAGCAGCGCCGATGAGGACAGGGTAGCGTACGAGCAGTACTTC
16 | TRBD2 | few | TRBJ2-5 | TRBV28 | CASSLLSGRTQETQYF | TGTGCCAGCAGTTTACTCTCCGGGAGGACCCAAGAGACCCAGTACTTC
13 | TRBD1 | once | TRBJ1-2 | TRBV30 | CAWSAQGQGGYTF | TGTGCCTGGAGTGCCCAAGGACAGGGTGGCTACACCTTC
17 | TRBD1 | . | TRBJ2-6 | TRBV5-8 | CASSPGQGTAGANVLTF | TGTGCCAGCAGCCCGGGACAGGGAACTGCCGGGGCCAACGTCCTGACTTTC
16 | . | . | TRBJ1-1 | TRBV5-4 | CASSRLTGTSNTEAFF | TGTGCCAGCAGCCGATTAACAGGGACGTCGAACACTGAAGCTTTCTTT
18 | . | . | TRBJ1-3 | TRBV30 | CASTDFSESLIRGNTIYF | TGTGCTTCGACTGACTTTTCAGAATCCCTTATCCGGGGAAACACCATATATTTT
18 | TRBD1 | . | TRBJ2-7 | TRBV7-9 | CASSLAPPRTGDSYEQYF | TGTGCCAGCAGCTTAGCCCCCCCCCGGACAGGGGACTCCTACGAGCAGTACTTC
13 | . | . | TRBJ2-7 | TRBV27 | CASSLSLETPRYF | TGTGCCAGCAGTTTATCGCTGGAGACTCCTCGGTACTTC
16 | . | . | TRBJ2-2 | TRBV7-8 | CASSPRGTTNTGELFF | TGTGCCAGCAGCCCGAGGGGGACCACGAACACCGGGGAGCTGTTTTTT
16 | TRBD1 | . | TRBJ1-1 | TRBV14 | CASSFRPGTGGTEAFF | TGTGCCAGCAGCTTTCGTCCCGGGACAGGGGGGACTGAAGCTTTCTTT
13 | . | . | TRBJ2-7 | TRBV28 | CASGGTPTYEQYF | TGTGCCAGCGGGGGGACTCCAACCTACGAGCAGTACTTC
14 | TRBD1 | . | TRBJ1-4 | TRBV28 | CASSGQGTNEKLFF | TGTGCCAGCAGCGGACAGGGGACTAATGAAAAACTGTTTTTT
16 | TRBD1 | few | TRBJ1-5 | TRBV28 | CASSLYRGKIDQPQHF | TGTGCCAGCAGTTTATACAGGGGGAAAATCGATCAGCCCCAGCATTTT
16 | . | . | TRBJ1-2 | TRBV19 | CASSIDGTLRYYGYTF | TGTGCCAGTAGTATAGACGGGACTCTTCGGTACTATGGCTACACCTTC
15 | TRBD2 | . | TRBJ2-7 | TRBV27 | CASGGLAESSYEQYF | TGTGCCAGCGGCGGTCTAGCGGAAAGCTCCTACGAGCAGTACTTC